These T cell receptor beta chains were read from a single sample in a study of PD-1 blockade in classical Hodgkin lymphoma. TCRdb's copy holds only in-frame clones and misses some; the assay was immunoSEQ multiplex PCR. The sample includes under 45,000 clones, 60% to 75% of them seen just once. This sample comprised peripheral blood mononuclear cells (PBMCs), obtained before the fourth cycle of nivolumab. The receptors were gathered from a human donor with classical Hodgkin lymphoma. The CDR3 runs from the conserved cysteine through the conserved F or W. A D gene is named only where the DNA matches it firmly. Some rows mark clone size as missing; the rest say once, few, many or name a class of expanded clone.

size: once
V: TRBV15
D: NA
J: TRBJ2-7
DNA: TGTGCCACCAGCAGAGATTTAAAGGCTCCCTACGAGCAGTACTTC
CDR3: CATSRDLKAPYEQYF

size: few
V: TRBV6-5
D: TRBD2
J: TRBJ2-1
DNA: TGTGCCAGCAGTTCGGGGGGGGACAATGAGCAGTTCTTC
CDR3: CASSSGGDNEQFF

size: NA
V: TRBV6-5
D: NA
J: TRBJ1-3
DNA: TGTGCCAGCAGCAGTTTCTCTGGAAACACCATATATTTT
CDR3: CASSSFSGNTIYF

size: NA
V: TRBV6-6
D: TRBD1
J: TRBJ2-7
DNA: TGTGCCAGCAGTTACTACAGGGGTTCACACGAGCAGTACTTC
CDR3: CASSYYRGSHEQYF

size: NA
V: TRBV19
D: NA
J: TRBJ1-1
DNA: TGTGCCAGTGGGGCTACAGGAAACACTGAAGCTTTCTTT
CDR3: CASGATGNTEAFF

size: NA
V: TRBV4-1
D: NA
J: TRBJ1-6
DNA: TGCGCCAGCAGCCAATACAGGGTTTCACCCCTCCACTTT
CDR3: CASSQYRVSPLHF

size: NA
V: TRBV7-2
D: NA
J: TRBJ2-3
DNA: TGTGCCAGCAGCCCCGACGGGAGCTTTACAGATACGCAGTATTTT
CDR3: CASSPDGSFTDTQYF

size: NA
V: TRBV6-6
D: NA
J: TRBJ1-1
DNA: TGTGCCAGCAGTTACTCCGACATCACCGGAACTGAAGCTTTCTTT
CDR3: CASSYSDITGTEAFF

size: NA
V: TRBV29-1
D: TRBD2
J: TRBJ2-2
DNA: TGCAGCGTTGTACGAAGGGGAGGCGTGGGAGGGCAGTACACCGGGGAGCTGTTTTTT
CDR3: CSVVRRGGVGGQYTGELFF

size: NA
V: TRBV7-2
D: TRBD1
J: TRBJ2-2
DNA: TGTGCCAGCGATAGGACAGGGTGGACCGGGGAGCTGTTTTTT
CDR3: CASDRTGWTGELFF

size: NA
V: TRBV28
D: NA
J: TRBJ2-7
DNA: TGTGCCAGCAGTTTTATTAGGCAGGAAATGAACTTC
CDR3: CASSFIRQEMNF

size: NA
V: TRBV5-1
D: NA
J: TRBJ2-7
DNA: TGCGCCAGCAGCTTGGCCCTTGGGGCAGATGAGCAGTACTTC
CDR3: CASSLALGADEQYF

size: NA
V: TRBV5-1
D: NA
J: TRBJ2-7
DNA: TGCGCCAGCAGCCCCGGGACGAAAAGCTCCTACGAGCAGTACTTC
CDR3: CASSPGTKSSYEQYF

size: few
V: TRBV19
D: NA
J: TRBJ1-4
DNA: TGTGCCAGTCGATCCCCGGGGGCTAATGAAAAACTGTTTTTT
CDR3: CASRSPGANEKLFF

size: NA
V: TRBV4-3
D: TRBD2
J: TRBJ2-7
DNA: TGCGCCAGCAGCCGAGAGACTAGCGGGAACCTCTACGAGCAGTACTTC
CDR3: CASSRETSGNLYEQYF

size: NA
V: TRBV19
D: NA
J: TRBJ1-2
DNA: TGTGCCAGTAGAGACCCCGGCGAACATAACTATGGCTACACCTTC
CDR3: CASRDPGEHNYGYTF

size: NA
V: TRBV9
D: NA
J: TRBJ1-3
DNA: TGTGCCAGCAGCGTAACCGTCAGCCCCTGGGGCTCTGGAAACACCATATATTTT
CDR3: CASSVTVSPWGSGNTIYF

size: NA
V: TRBV19
D: TRBD1
J: TRBJ1-4
DNA: TGTGCCAGTACCATACAGGGGGCTAATGAAAAACTGTTTTTT
CDR3: CASTIQGANEKLFF